These 30 T cell receptor beta chains came from one sample sequenced in a study of blood T cell repertoires in COVID-19. Using immunoSEQ multiplex PCR, the repertoire was profiled, and TCRdb retains in-frame clones only, with some absent. The sample contains tens of thousands of clones, over 75% of which appear only once. The sample was peripheral blood. These receptors all come from a human donor in a cohort sampled during active COVID-19.

The rearrangement links TRBV5-3 to TRBJ1-5, with no clear D. TRBV5-3 falls under the ORF class, with uncertain function. The CDR3 runs to 15 residues. V dropped 0 bases and J dropped 0 bases, with 7 bases sitting between them. The CDR3 bases are TGTGCCAGAAGCTTGGACAACTATAGCAATCAGCCCCAGCATTTT. Translation: CARSLDNYSNQPQHF.

The chain carries TRBV5-4 and TRBJ2-7; perhaps TRBD1 as D (6 bases). The CDR3 is made up of 14 amino acids. V was cut by 4 bases and J by 6 bases, with 17 bases left in between. Germline V gene lookup returns CDR1 SGHNT and CDR2 YYREEE (reference sequence). The CDR3 here is CASSHRQERGEQYF. CDR3 sequence (DNA): TGTGCCAGCAGCCATAGACAGGAAAGGGGCGAGCAGTACTTC.

J is TRBJ2-2 and V is TRBV12-5; 9 nucleotides align to TRBD1. CDR1 and CDR2 (germline): LGHNT, FRNRAP. This CDR3 has 19 residues. J was trimmed by 4 bases and V by 5 bases; bases with no gene match: 17. DNA of the CDR3: TGTGCTAGTGGTCGAAAGGACAGGGGCCTGATACTAAGCACCGGGGAGCTGTTTTTT. It encodes CASGRKDRGLILSTGELFF.

A single count supports this clone. J is TRBJ1-2 and V is TRBV19; the match to TRBD1 covers 11 bases. The CDR3 covers 14 residues. Germline CDR1 and CDR2: LNHDA and SQIVND (reference sequence). After removal of 6 bases from V and 5 bases from J, the junction contained 5 bases not matched to a gene. CDR3 coding DNA: TGTGCCAGTAGACCCGGGACAGGGGGGTATGGCTACACCTTC. It encodes CASRPGTGGYGYTF.

The chain employs TRBV2 and TRBJ1-1; 7 nucleotides agree with TRBD1. The CDR3 extends over 15 amino acids. Germline loops: CDR1 SNHLY, CDR2 FYNNEI. The junction had 11 bases not matched to a gene; V was cut back by 7 bases and J by 3 bases. CDR3: CASKGAKRGYTEAFF. CDR3 nucleotide sequence: TGTGCCAGCAAGGGGGCAAAAAGGGGGTACACTGAAGCTTTCTTT.

This clone showed up many times. The gene calls are TRBV7-9 and TRBJ2-7; 13 nucleotides match TRBD2. V shed 5 bases, J shed 4 bases, and the junction held 2 bases outside the gene matches. The CDR3 has 14 residues. CDR1 is SEHNR and CDR2 is FQNEAQ in the germline V gene (reference sequence). The CDR3 region is CASSEGLAGYEQYF. The CDR3 coding sequence is TGTGCCAGCAGCGAGGGACTAGCGGGATACGAGCAGTACTTC. Based on the CDR3 plus reference TRBV7-9 and TRBJ2-7, the full variable domain is DTGVSQNPRHKITKRGQNVTFRCDPISEHNRLYWYRQTLGQGPEFLTYFQNEAQLEKSRLLSDRFSAERPKGSFSTLEIQRTEQGDSAMYLCASSEGLAGYEQYFGPGTRLTVT.

This rearrangement joins TRBV9 to TRBJ2-5, with TRBD2 matching 8 bases. V lost 3 bases to trimming and J lost 4 bases; unmatched junction nucleotides: 5. CDR3 length: 14 residues. CDR1 SGDLS and CDR2 YYNGEE come from the germline V gene. CDR3 nucleotide sequence: TGTGCCAGCAGCGCCAGCGGGGGAGTAGAGACCCAGTACTTC. Translated, it gives CASSASGGVETQYF.

CDR3 DNA sequence: TGTGCCAGCAGCTTTGGGACTATCTCCTACAATGAGCAGTTCTTC. Translation: CASSFGTISYNEQFF. The chain recombines TRBV7-9 with TRBJ2-1, with 7 bases that match TRBD2. V was pared by 3 bases and J by 0 bases, with 2 bases of the junction left unmatched. Germline loops: CDR1 SEHNR, CDR2 FQNEAQ (reference sequence). The CDR3 length is 15 residues.

The chain recombines TRBV7-9 with TRBJ2-2, with 12 bases matching TRBD2. J gave up 7 bases and V 5 bases, and 8 bases lay outside the gene matches. Per germline, CDR1 SEHNR and CDR2 FQNEAQ (reference sequence). The CDR3 is 16 amino acids. CDR3 DNA sequence: TGTGCCAGCAGCGTACTAGCGGGGGGTATCGGCGGGGAGCTGTTTTTT. It is translated as CASSVLAGGIGGELFF.

The rearrangement links TRBV18 to TRBJ1-2; TRBD1 agrees at 12 bases. The CDR3 runs 20 residues. Germline V CDR1 and CDR2: KGHSH, LQKENI. The trim removed 3 bases at V and 0 bases at J, leaving 14 bases unmatched. The CDR3 loop reads CASSPIGTGGAEGANYGYTF. The CDR3 DNA reads as TGTGCCAGCTCACCGATTGGGACAGGGGGCGCTGAGGGAGCTAACTATGGCTACACCTTC.

The V gene is TRBV27, the J gene TRBJ1-2, with 9 nucleotides matching TRBD1. The CDR3 spans 15 residues. The germline CDR1 and CDR2 sequences are MNHEY and SMNVEV (reference sequence). The trim removed 4 bases at V and 6 bases at J, leaving 9 bases unmatched. The CDR3 sequence is CASSSPGQGNDGYTF. CDR3 sequence (DNA): TGTGCCAGCAGTTCGCCGGGACAGGGAAATGATGGCTACACCTTC.

This clone was counted once. The rearrangement links TRBV2 to TRBJ2-2; 8 bases match TRBD1. Trimming at V came to 6 bases and at J to 1 base, leaving 16 bases not matched to a gene. The length of the CDR3 is 19 residues. Germline values: CDR1 SNHLY, CDR2 FYNNEI. The CDR3, as DNA: TGTGCCAGCAGCCTACACAACCAGACAGGGGATATGAACACCGGGGAGCTGTTTTTT. Translated, it gives CASSLHNQTGDMNTGELFF.

About this clone: The germline gene is not matched at one end of the junction; a read error may be the cause. The chain links TRBV5-1 to TRBJ1-5; D might be TRBD1 (5 bases). Germline-derived CDR1 and CDR2 are SGHRS and YFSETQ. CDR3 length equals 14 residues. CDR3 sequence reads: CAGSPQGSNQPQHF. The CDR3 DNA follows: TGCGCCGGCAGCCCGCAGGGTAGCAATCAGCCCCAGCATTTT. Variable domain in full (rest from reference TRBV5-1 and TRBJ1-5): KAGVTQTPRYLIKTRGQQVTLSCSPISGHRSVSWYQQTPGQGLQFLFEYFSETQRNKGNFPGRFSGRQFSNSRSEMNVSTLELGDSALYLCAGSPQGSNQPQHFGDGTRLSIL.

The V call is TRBV10-3, the J call TRBJ1-6; D call uncertain. Trimming stripped 6 bases from V and 4 bases from J, with 7 bases between. The CDR3 covers 13 residues. Germline CDR1 ENHRY, CDR2 SYGVKD. The CDR3 sequence is CAIRYGYNSPLHF. Written as DNA, the CDR3 is TGTGCCATCAGGTACGGGTATAATTCACCCCTCCACTTT.

The chain has TRBV6-1 and TRBJ1-1; D unresolved. Germline V lookup: CDR1 MNHNS, CDR2 SASEGT. V was pared by 3 bases and J by 0 bases, with 11 bases between. The CDR3 has 15 residues. The CDR3 loop is CASSEVGTMNTEAFF. CDR3 DNA: TGTGCCAGCAGTGAGGTGGGCACAATGAACACTGAAGCTTTCTTT.

This clone appeared a single time. The chain carries TRBV7-2 and TRBJ2-4; D perhaps matches TRBD2 (6 bases). With 6 bases removed from V and 2 bases from J, the gap between germline ends came to 20 bases. Germline V CDR1 and CDR2: SGHTA, FQGNSA. CDR3 size: 17 residues. In DNA, the CDR3 is TGTGCCAGCAGTCCTACGCGGGGCCTGCTGACCAAAAACATTCAGTACTTC. Residues: CASSPTRGLLTKNIQYF.

The chain employs TRBV9 and TRBJ2-7; TRBD1 aligns across 9 bases. In germline, CDR1 is SGDLS, CDR2 YYNGEE. This CDR3 is built from 14 residues. V shed 4 bases and J 3 bases; nucleotides not matched to a gene: 5. CDR3 nucleotide sequence: TGTGCCAGCAGCCCCCGGGACAGGGTCTACGAGCAGTACTTC. Its translation: CASSPRDRVYEQYF.

This clone is deemed medium-sized. The chain combines TRBV6-4 with TRBJ1-1, with a weak D call TRBD1 (5 bases). The germline V and J ends were trimmed by 8 bases and 6 bases, with 19 bases remaining between them. CDR1 MRHNA and CDR2 SNTAGT come from the germline V gene. CDR3 length equals 14 residues. CDR3 amino acids: CASSPGGVVAEAFF. The CDR3 DNA reads as TGTGCCAGCTCCCCGGGGGGGGTGGTCGCTGAAGCTTTCTTT.

This clone was observed a single time. J is TRBJ2-5 and V is TRBV5-6, with 7 bases matching TRBD2. Germline V gene lookup returns CDR1 SGHDT and CDR2 YYEEEE. The ends lost 4 bases at V and 5 bases at J; junction bases unmatched: 8. This CDR3 spans 14 amino acids. The CDR3 DNA sequence: TGTGCCAGCAGCCCGGCCCAGGGAGGGGAGACCCAGTACTTC. It codes for CASSPAQGGETQYF.

This chain links TRBV30 with TRBJ2-7; 10 bases align to TRBD2. The ends lost 8 bases at V and 7 bases at J; junction bases unmatched: 11. The CDR3 totals 13 residues. CDR1 GTSNPN and CDR2 SVGIG come from the germline V gene (reference sequence). As DNA, the CDR3 is TGTGCCGGCGAGCGGGGGGGCGGAGAAGAGCAGTACTTC. Amino acids: CAGERGGGEEQYF.

This rearrangement joins TRBV18 to TRBJ1-5; no clear D gene. The CDR3 has 17 amino acids. The V gene's germline CDR1 is KGHSH and CDR2 LQKENI. Between the trimmed V and J ends, which lost 3 bases and 2 bases, there was a span of 17 bases. In DNA form, the CDR3 reads TGTGCCAGCTCACCCACGCGAAGCCGAGCGGGCAATCAGCCCCAGCATTTT. Encoded protein: CASSPTRSRAGNQPQHF.

The chain couples TRBV11-3 to TRBJ1-2, with TRBD1 matching over 9 bases. The CDR3 is 16 amino acids. V lost 4 bases, J lost 5 bases, and 11 bases stayed unmatched. CDR1 SGHNT and CDR2 YENEEA come from the germline V gene. CDR3 protein: CASSSNDRGGRYGYTF. The CDR3 DNA sequence: TGTGCCAGCAGCTCCAACGACAGGGGGGGAAGGTATGGCTACACCTTC.

This sequence joins TRBV19 and TRBJ1-2, with TRBD1 matching 9 bases. The CDR3 contains 16 residues. Per the germline V gene, CDR1 is LNHDA and CDR2 is SQIVND (reference sequence). Trimming cost V 6 bases and J 4 bases; bases outside gene matches: 12. Here the CDR3 DNA reads TGTGCCAGTAGATCAACCGGGACAGGGAGTCCCTATGGCTACACCTTC. Translating it yields CASRSTGTGSPYGYTF.

This chain links TRBV6-1 with TRBJ2-7; D not resolved. The V and J ends lost 3 bases and 4 bases respectively, with 7 bases between them. The CDR3 runs to 12 residues. CDR1 and CDR2 from the germline V gene are MNHNS and SASEGT. The CDR3 loop reads CASSDRRYEQYF. The CDR3 bases are TGTGCCAGCAGTGATCGCAGGTACGAGCAGTACTTC.

This sequence joins TRBV3-1 (or the pseudogene TRBV3-2) and TRBJ2-7; tentative D call: TRBD2 (6 bases). Germline V lookup: CDR1 LGHDT, CDR2 YNNKEL (reference sequence). The CDR3 runs to 14 residues. Deletions cut 0 bases from V and 3 bases from J, with 9 bases between. CDR3: CASSQDGDFYEQYF. The CDR3 coding sequence is TGTGCCAGCAGCCAAGATGGGGACTTCTACGAGCAGTACTTC.

This chain uses TRBV18 with TRBJ2-5; tentatively, D is TRBD2 (6 bases). CDR1 and CDR2 (germline): KGHSH, LQKENI. V was pared by 0 bases and J by 1 base, with 9 bases between. The CDR3 contains 15 residues. Here the CDR3 DNA reads TGTGCCAGCTCACCACCTAGCGGTTTCCAAGAGACCCAGTACTTC. Its translation is CASSPPSGFQETQYF.

This chain connects TRBV11-1 to TRBJ2-5; TRBD1 aligns across 7 bases. CDR1 and CDR2 (germline): SGHAT, FQDESV (reference sequence). The V segment lost 3 bases and the J segment 5 bases; nucleotides outside the gene matches: 6. This CDR3 is built from 14 residues. CDR3 protein: CASSFFEGAETQYF. The CDR3 DNA reads TGTGCCAGCAGCTTCTTCGAGGGGGCGGAGACCCAGTACTTC.

The chain uses TRBV19 and TRBJ2-3, with D maybe TRBD1 (6 bases). The CDR3 contains 15 residues. V was pared by 5 bases and J by 4 bases, with 16 bases between. Germline V gene sequence: CDR1 LNHDA, CDR2 SQIVND (reference sequence). CDR3 DNA sequence: TGTGCCAGTAGTTATCAACAGGGATTTGCAGATACGCAGTATTTT. Residues: CASSYQQGFADTQYF. Combining the CDR3 with reference TRBV19 and TRBJ2-3 gives the whole variable domain DGGITQSPKYLFRKEGQNVTLSCEQNLNHDAMYWYRQDPGQGLRLIYYSQIVNDFQKGDIAEGYSVSREKKESFPLTVTSAQKNPTAFYLCASSYQQGFADTQYFGPGTRLTVL.

V and J are TRBV7-2 and TRBJ2-5, with D possibly TRBD2 on 5 matching bases. In germline, CDR1 is SGHTA, CDR2 FQGNSA. Trimming cost V 5 bases and J 9 bases, with 16 bases left between them. The CDR3 is 13 amino acids. CDR3 DNA: TGTGCCAGCAGCGGCACTAGTAGGACGGCCCAGTACTTC. Protein: CASSGTSRTAQYF.

The rearrangement uses TRBV9 and TRBJ1-1, with 12 bases identical to TRBD1. Trimming removed 3 bases from V and 4 bases from J; junction bases left unmatched: 7. This CDR3 has 16 residues. Germline values: CDR1 SGDLS, CDR2 YYNGEE. The CDR3 sequence is CASSAGDRGRGTEAFF. The CDR3 DNA reads TGTGCCAGCAGCGCAGGGGACAGGGGGCGCGGCACTGAAGCTTTCTTT.